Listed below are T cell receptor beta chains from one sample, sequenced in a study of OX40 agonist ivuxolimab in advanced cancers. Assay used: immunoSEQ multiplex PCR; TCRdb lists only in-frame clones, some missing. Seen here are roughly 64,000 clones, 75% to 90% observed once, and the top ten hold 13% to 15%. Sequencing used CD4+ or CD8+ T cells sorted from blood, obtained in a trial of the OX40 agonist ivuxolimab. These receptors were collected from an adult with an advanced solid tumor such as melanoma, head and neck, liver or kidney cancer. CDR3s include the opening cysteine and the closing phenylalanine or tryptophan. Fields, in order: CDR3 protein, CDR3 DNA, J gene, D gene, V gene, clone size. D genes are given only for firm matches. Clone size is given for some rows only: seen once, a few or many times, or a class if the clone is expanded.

CDR3aa: CASSLTGSGNQPQHF
CDR3nt: TGTGCCAGCAGCTTAACCGGGAGTGGCAATCAGCCCCAGCATTTT
j_gene: TRBJ1-5
d_gene: NA
v_gene: TRBV7-9
abundance: NA

CDR3aa: CASSFSQMNEKLFF
CDR3nt: TGTGCCAGCAGCTTCAGTCAGATGAATGAAAAACTGTTTTTT
j_gene: TRBJ1-4
d_gene: NA
v_gene: TRBV13
abundance: NA

CDR3aa: CASSLGGPPEDYGYTF
CDR3nt: TGTGCCAGCAGCTTGGGGGGACCGCCTGAAGATTATGGCTACACCTTC
j_gene: TRBJ1-2
d_gene: NA
v_gene: TRBV5-8
abundance: NA

CDR3aa: CSAPWTASSYNEQFF
CDR3nt: TGCAGCGCCCCCTGGACAGCAAGCTCCTACAATGAGCAGTTCTTC
j_gene: TRBJ2-1
d_gene: NA
v_gene: TRBV29-1
abundance: NA

CDR3aa: CASTLAGGPYNEQFF
CDR3nt: TGTGCCAGCACCCTAGCGGGGGGACCCTACAATGAGCAGTTCTTC
j_gene: TRBJ2-1
d_gene: TRBD2
v_gene: TRBV7-8
abundance: NA

CDR3aa: CASSLEPQGSYNEQFF
CDR3nt: TGTGCCAGCAGTTTAGAGCCACAGGGGTCCTACAATGAGCAGTTCTTC
j_gene: TRBJ2-1
d_gene: TRBD1
v_gene: TRBV27
abundance: once

CDR3aa: CASLKGADTQYF
CDR3nt: TGTGCCAGCCTCAAGGGGGCAGATACGCAGTATTTT
j_gene: TRBJ2-3
d_gene: NA
v_gene: TRBV2
abundance: once

CDR3aa: CASSLDPGPSYNEQFF
CDR3nt: TGTGCCAGCAGTCTAGATCCGGGCCCCTCCTACAATGAGCAGTTCTTC
j_gene: TRBJ2-1
d_gene: NA
v_gene: TRBV27
abundance: medium-sized

CDR3aa: CASMANYGYTF
CDR3nt: TGTGCCAGCATGGCTAACTATGGCTACACCTTC
j_gene: TRBJ1-2
d_gene: NA
v_gene: TRBV2
abundance: NA

CDR3aa: CASSSQDWGNEKLFF
CDR3nt: TGTGCCAGCAGCTCCCAGGACTGGGGTAATGAAAAACTGTTTTTT
j_gene: TRBJ1-4
d_gene: NA
v_gene: TRBV7-2
abundance: NA

CDR3aa: CASSPENRDQYF
CDR3nt: TGTGCCAGCAGCCCGGAAAACAGAGACCAGTACTTC
j_gene: TRBJ2-7
d_gene: NA
v_gene: TRBV5-8
abundance: NA

CDR3aa: CASSLVGVEQFF
CDR3nt: TGTGCCAGCAGCTTAGTTGGGGTTGAGCAGTTCTTC
j_gene: TRBJ2-1
d_gene: NA
v_gene: TRBV7-2
abundance: once

CDR3aa: CASSLSARAEAFF
CDR3nt: TGTGCCAGCAGTTTATCGGCTAGGGCTGAAGCTTTCTTT
j_gene: TRBJ1-1
d_gene: NA
v_gene: TRBV27
abundance: NA

CDR3aa: CASSPERYNEQFF
CDR3nt: TGCGCCAGCAGCCCGGAACGGTACAATGAGCAGTTCTTC
j_gene: TRBJ2-1
d_gene: NA
v_gene: TRBV5-1
abundance: NA

CDR3aa: CASSQRDGPYEQYF
CDR3nt: TGCGCCAGCAGCCAGCGGGACGGACCATACGAGCAGTACTTC
j_gene: TRBJ2-7
d_gene: NA
v_gene: TRBV4-1
abundance: NA

CDR3aa: CASSGVSAGELFF
CDR3nt: TGCGCCAGCAGTGGCGTAAGCGCCGGGGAGCTGTTTTTT
j_gene: TRBJ2-2
d_gene: NA
v_gene: TRBV10-1
abundance: NA

CDR3aa: CASSPGTSGGYEQYF
CDR3nt: TGTGCCAGCAGCCCTGGGACTAGCGGGGGCTACGAGCAGTACTTC
j_gene: TRBJ2-7
d_gene: TRBD2
v_gene: TRBV9
abundance: NA

CDR3aa: CASSFLGSKETQYF
CDR3nt: TGCGCCAGCAGCTTCCTCGGGTCCAAAGAGACCCAGTACTTC
j_gene: TRBJ2-5
d_gene: NA
v_gene: TRBV5-1
abundance: NA

CDR3aa: CASSLLREVTEQFF
CDR3nt: TGTGCCAGCAGTTTATTGCGGGAGGTAACCGAGCAGTTCTTC
j_gene: TRBJ2-1
d_gene: TRBD2
v_gene: TRBV27
abundance: NA

CDR3aa: CASSKGRGLDPRAAVHTEAFF
CDR3nt: TGTGCCAGCAGCAAAGGGAGGGGCCTAGACCCCCGGGCCGCGGTTCACACTGAAGCTTTCTTT
j_gene: TRBJ1-1
d_gene: NA
v_gene: TRBV21-1
abundance: NA

CDR3aa: CASSLSGGGQPQHF
CDR3nt: TGTGCCAGCAGCTTATCAGGGGGAGGTCAGCCCCAGCATTTT
j_gene: TRBJ1-5
d_gene: TRBD1
v_gene: TRBV7-9
abundance: NA

CDR3aa: CASSFAGEETQYF
CDR3nt: TGTGCCAGCAGTTTTGCTGGGGAAGAGACCCAGTACTTC
j_gene: TRBJ2-5
d_gene: NA
v_gene: TRBV27
abundance: NA

CDR3aa: CASTLGGTGELFF
CDR3nt: TGTGCCAGCACCTTGGGGGGCACCGGGGAGCTGTTTTTT
j_gene: TRBJ2-2
d_gene: NA
v_gene: TRBV27
abundance: NA

CDR3aa: CSVEVGTGLYEQYF
CDR3nt: TGCAGCGTTGAGGTCGGGACAGGACTCTACGAGCAGTACTTC
j_gene: TRBJ2-7
d_gene: TRBD1
v_gene: TRBV29-1
abundance: NA

CDR3aa: CASSLRGGAGPGELFF
CDR3nt: TGCGCCAGCAGCCTCCGCGGGGGGGCTGGTCCCGGGGAGCTGTTTTTT
j_gene: TRBJ2-2
d_gene: TRBD2
v_gene: TRBV4-1
abundance: NA

CDR3aa: CASSPFLENTGELFF
CDR3nt: TGTGCCAGCTCACCTTTTCTGGAGAACACCGGGGAGCTGTTTTTT
j_gene: TRBJ2-2
d_gene: NA
v_gene: TRBV18
abundance: NA

CDR3aa: CASSVRGRADNEQFF
CDR3nt: TGTGCCAGCAGTGTTCGCGGGAGGGCCGATAATGAGCAGTTCTTC
j_gene: TRBJ2-1
d_gene: TRBD2
v_gene: TRBV28
abundance: NA

CDR3aa: CAWSAVGEGFNEKLFF
CDR3nt: TGTGCCTGGAGTGCTGTGGGGGAGGGTTTTAATGAAAAACTGTTTTTT
j_gene: TRBJ1-4
d_gene: NA
v_gene: TRBV30
abundance: NA

CDR3aa: CASNLGLDEQFF
CDR3nt: TGTGCCAGTAACTTGGGACTAGATGAGCAGTTCTTC
j_gene: TRBJ2-1
d_gene: TRBD2
v_gene: TRBV19
abundance: NA

CDR3aa: CARSSRGYRNTEAFF
CDR3nt: TGTGCCAGATCCTCTAGGGGGTATCGGAACACTGAAGCTTTCTTT
j_gene: TRBJ1-1
d_gene: NA
v_gene: TRBV21-1
abundance: NA

CDR3aa: CASWGLGYTF
CDR3nt: TGTGCCAGTTGGGGACTTGGCTACACCTTC
j_gene: TRBJ1-2
d_gene: NA
v_gene: TRBV9
abundance: once

CDR3aa: CASSLTGTGVGEQYF
CDR3nt: TGTGCCAGCAGCTTAACCGGGACAGGTGTGGGCGAGCAGTACTTC
j_gene: TRBJ2-7
d_gene: TRBD1
v_gene: TRBV7-3
abundance: NA

CDR3aa: CASSAGPVNTEAFF
CDR3nt: TGTGCCAGCAGCGCGGGACCGGTGAACACTGAAGCTTTCTTT
j_gene: TRBJ1-1
d_gene: NA
v_gene: TRBV7-9
abundance: NA

CDR3aa: CASGDYNEQFF
CDR3nt: TGTGCCAGCGGGGATTACAATGAGCAGTTCTTC
j_gene: TRBJ2-1
d_gene: NA
v_gene: TRBV7-3
abundance: NA

CDR3aa: CASSLPPGRQYF
CDR3nt: TGTGCCAGCAGTTTACCCCCGGGACGACAGTACTTC
j_gene: TRBJ2-7
d_gene: NA
v_gene: TRBV27
abundance: NA

CDR3aa: CASSLSSGGNEQFF
CDR3nt: TGTGCCAGCAGCCTTTCTTCGGGAGGGAATGAGCAGTTCTTC
j_gene: TRBJ2-1
d_gene: TRBD2
v_gene: TRBV27
abundance: NA

CDR3aa: CASSWGGTSYEQYF
CDR3nt: TGTGCCAGCAGTTGGGGAGGGACCTCCTACGAGCAGTACTTC
j_gene: TRBJ2-7
d_gene: TRBD2
v_gene: TRBV27
abundance: NA

CDR3aa: CSVEGGTYEQYF
CDR3nt: TGCAGCGTTGAAGGCGGGACCTACGAGCAGTACTTC
j_gene: TRBJ2-7
d_gene: NA
v_gene: TRBV29-1
abundance: few

CDR3aa: CALDYGGSTDTQYF
CDR3nt: TGTGCCCTGGACTATGGGGGGAGCACAGATACGCAGTATTTT
j_gene: TRBJ2-3
d_gene: NA
v_gene: TRBV30
abundance: NA

CDR3aa: CASSPSSGSSYNEQFF
CDR3nt: TGTGCCAGTAGTCCATCTAGCGGGAGCTCCTACAATGAGCAGTTCTTC
j_gene: TRBJ2-1
d_gene: TRBD2
v_gene: TRBV19
abundance: NA

CDR3aa: CASSLLTGGLYEQYF
CDR3nt: TGTGCCAGCAGCTTGTTGACAGGGGGCTTGTACGAGCAGTACTTC
j_gene: TRBJ2-7
d_gene: TRBD1
v_gene: TRBV5-8
abundance: NA

CDR3aa: CASSGQHGLMDTQYF
CDR3nt: TGTGCCAGCAGTGGACAGCACGGTCTTATGGATACGCAGTATTTT
j_gene: TRBJ2-3
d_gene: NA
v_gene: TRBV6-6
abundance: NA

CDR3aa: CASSLESGKKLFF
CDR3nt: TGTGCCAGCAGCTTAGAATCAGGGAAAAAACTGTTTTTT
j_gene: TRBJ1-4
d_gene: NA
v_gene: TRBV7-9
abundance: NA

CDR3aa: CASSVEGTQETQYF
CDR3nt: TGTGCCAGCAGCGTAGAGGGGACCCAAGAGACCCAGTACTTC
j_gene: TRBJ2-5
d_gene: NA
v_gene: TRBV9
abundance: NA

CDR3aa: CASRSPLASGEQFF
CDR3nt: TGTGCCAGCAGAAGCCCGTTAGCTTCGGGTGAGCAGTTCTTC
j_gene: TRBJ2-1
d_gene: NA
v_gene: TRBV27
abundance: NA

CDR3aa: CASSQVLASGFYEQYF
CDR3nt: TGTGCCAGCAGCCAAGTCTTGGCTAGCGGGTTCTACGAGCAGTACTTC
j_gene: TRBJ2-7
d_gene: TRBD2
v_gene: TRBV4-2
abundance: NA

CDR3aa: CASSSPTRTGANTEAFF
CDR3nt: TGTGCCAGCAGTTCTCCGACTAGGACAGGGGCGAACACTGAAGCTTTCTTT
j_gene: TRBJ1-1
d_gene: TRBD1
v_gene: TRBV28
abundance: NA

CDR3aa: CASSLIPGRGNTEAFF
CDR3nt: TGTGCCAGCAGCTTAATCCCTGGGCGGGGGAACACTGAAGCTTTCTTT
j_gene: TRBJ1-1
d_gene: NA
v_gene: TRBV7-3
abundance: NA

CDR3aa: CASSFETGGDYNEQFF
CDR3nt: TGTGCCAGCAGTTTCGAAACAGGGGGAGACTACAATGAGCAGTTCTTC
j_gene: TRBJ2-1
d_gene: TRBD1
v_gene: TRBV27
abundance: NA

CDR3aa: CASSQVGRLGYGYTF
CDR3nt: TGCGCCAGCAGCCAAGTTGGGAGACTGGGCTATGGCTACACCTTC
j_gene: TRBJ1-2
d_gene: NA
v_gene: TRBV4-1
abundance: NA

CDR3aa: CAWSLAGVADTQYF
CDR3nt: TGTGCCTGGTCCCTAGCGGGAGTAGCAGATACGCAGTATTTT
j_gene: TRBJ2-3
d_gene: TRBD2
v_gene: TRBV30
abundance: NA

CDR3aa: CASSLGFQGRELFF
CDR3nt: TGTGCCAGCAGTTTAGGGTTTCAGGGGCGGGAGCTGTTTTTT
j_gene: TRBJ2-2
d_gene: NA
v_gene: TRBV27
abundance: NA

CDR3aa: CASSPLEGGPGDEQFF
CDR3nt: TGTGCCAGCAGCCCTTTAGAGGGAGGGCCGGGGGATGAGCAGTTCTTC
j_gene: TRBJ2-1
d_gene: TRBD2
v_gene: TRBV27
abundance: once

CDR3aa: CASSYSTTGGTEAFF
CDR3nt: TGTGCCAGCAGTTACTCGACCACAGGTGGCACTGAAGCTTTCTTT
j_gene: TRBJ1-1
d_gene: NA
v_gene: TRBV6-5
abundance: NA

CDR3aa: CASSTWDGNYGYTF
CDR3nt: TGTGCCAGTAGTACATGGGACGGTAACTATGGCTACACCTTC
j_gene: TRBJ1-2
d_gene: NA
v_gene: TRBV19
abundance: NA

CDR3aa: CATSRDLSGSSYEQYF
CDR3nt: TGTGCCACCAGCAGAGATTTGAGCGGGAGCTCCTACGAGCAGTACTTC
j_gene: TRBJ2-7
d_gene: TRBD2
v_gene: TRBV15
abundance: NA

CDR3aa: CASQDGTRNTGELFF
CDR3nt: TGTGCCAGCCAAGATGGTACAAGGAACACCGGGGAGCTGTTTTTT
j_gene: TRBJ2-2
d_gene: NA
v_gene: TRBV27
abundance: NA